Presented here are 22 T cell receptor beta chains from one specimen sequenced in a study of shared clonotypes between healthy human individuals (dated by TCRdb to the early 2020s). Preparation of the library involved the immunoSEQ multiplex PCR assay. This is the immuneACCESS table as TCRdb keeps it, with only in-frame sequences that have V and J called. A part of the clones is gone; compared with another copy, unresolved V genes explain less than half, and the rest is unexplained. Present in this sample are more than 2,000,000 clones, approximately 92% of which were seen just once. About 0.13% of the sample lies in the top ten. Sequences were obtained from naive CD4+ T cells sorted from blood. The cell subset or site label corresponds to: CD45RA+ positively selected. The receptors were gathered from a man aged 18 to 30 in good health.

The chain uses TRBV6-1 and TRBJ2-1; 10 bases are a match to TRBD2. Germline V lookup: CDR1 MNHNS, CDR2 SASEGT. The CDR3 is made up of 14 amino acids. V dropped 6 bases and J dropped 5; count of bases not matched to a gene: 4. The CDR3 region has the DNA TGTGCCAGCAGCTTTAGCGGGGGGAACAATGAGCAGTTCTTC. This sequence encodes CASSFSGGNNEQFF.

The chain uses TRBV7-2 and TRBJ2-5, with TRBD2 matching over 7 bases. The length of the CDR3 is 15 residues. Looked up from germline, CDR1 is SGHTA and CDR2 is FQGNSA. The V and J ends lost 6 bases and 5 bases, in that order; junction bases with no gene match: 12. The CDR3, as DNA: TGTGCCAGCAGTCGACAACTAGCGCTAAGCGAGACCCAGTACTTC. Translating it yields CASSRQLALSETQYF.

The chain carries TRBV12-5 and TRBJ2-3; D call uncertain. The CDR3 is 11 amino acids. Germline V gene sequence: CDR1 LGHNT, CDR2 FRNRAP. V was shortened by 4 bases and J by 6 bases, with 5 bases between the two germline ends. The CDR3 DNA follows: TGTGCTAGTGGTTATAGGGATACGCAGTATTTT. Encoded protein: CASGYRDTQYF.

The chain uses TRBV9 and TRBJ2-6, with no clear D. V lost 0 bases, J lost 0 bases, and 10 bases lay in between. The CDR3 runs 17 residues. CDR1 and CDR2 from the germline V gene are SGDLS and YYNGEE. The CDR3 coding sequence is TGTGCCAGCAGCGTAGTGTTAGGGAACTCTGGGGCCAACGTCCTGACTTTC. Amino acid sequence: CASSVVLGNSGANVLTF.

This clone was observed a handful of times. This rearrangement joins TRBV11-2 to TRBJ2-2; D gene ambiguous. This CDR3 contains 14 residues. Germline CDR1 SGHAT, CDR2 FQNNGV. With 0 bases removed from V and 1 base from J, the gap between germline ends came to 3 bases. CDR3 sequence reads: CASSLEWNTGELFF. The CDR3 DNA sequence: TGTGCCAGCAGCTTAGAGTGGAACACCGGGGAGCTGTTTTTT.

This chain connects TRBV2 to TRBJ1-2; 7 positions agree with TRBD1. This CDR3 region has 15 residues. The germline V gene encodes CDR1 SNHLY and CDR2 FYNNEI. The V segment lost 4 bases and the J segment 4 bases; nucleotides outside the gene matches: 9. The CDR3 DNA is TGTGCCAGCAGTGGGGACAGCCTTGGGGGCTATGGCTACACCTTC. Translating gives CASSGDSLGGYGYTF. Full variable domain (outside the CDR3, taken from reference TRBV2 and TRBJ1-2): EPEVTQTPSHQVTQMGQEVILRCVPISNHLYFYWYRQILGQKVEFLVSFYNNEISEKSEIFDDQFSVERPDGSNFTLKIRSTKLEDSAMYFCASSGDSLGGYGYTFGSGTRLTVV.

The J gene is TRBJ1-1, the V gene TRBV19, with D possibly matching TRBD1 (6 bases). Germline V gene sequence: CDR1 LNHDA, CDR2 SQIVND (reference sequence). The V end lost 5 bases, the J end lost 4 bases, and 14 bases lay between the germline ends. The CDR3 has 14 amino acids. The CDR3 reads CASSVLQGSTEAFF. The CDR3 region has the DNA TGTGCCAGTAGTGTACTACAGGGAAGCACTGAAGCTTTCTTT.

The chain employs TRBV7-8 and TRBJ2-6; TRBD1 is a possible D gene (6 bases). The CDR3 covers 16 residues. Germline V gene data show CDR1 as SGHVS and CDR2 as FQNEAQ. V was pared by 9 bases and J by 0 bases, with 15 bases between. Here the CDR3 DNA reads TGTGCCAGTGTCAAGGGGGAAAGCTCTGGGGCCAACGTCCTGACTTTC. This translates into CASVKGESSGANVLTF.

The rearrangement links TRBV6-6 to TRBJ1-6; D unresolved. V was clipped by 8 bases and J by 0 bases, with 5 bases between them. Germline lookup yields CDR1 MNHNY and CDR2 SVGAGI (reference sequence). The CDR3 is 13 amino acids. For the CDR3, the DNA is TGTGCCAGCTTGAGCTCCTATAATTCACCCCTCCACTTT. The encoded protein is CASLSSYNSPLHF.

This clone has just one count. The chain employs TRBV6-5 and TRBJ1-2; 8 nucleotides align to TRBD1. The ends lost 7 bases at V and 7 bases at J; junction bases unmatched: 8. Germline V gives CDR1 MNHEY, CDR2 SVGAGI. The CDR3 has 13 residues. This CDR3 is CASTKQGVGGYTF. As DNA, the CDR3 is TGTGCCAGCACCAAACAGGGGGTTGGTGGCTACACCTTC.

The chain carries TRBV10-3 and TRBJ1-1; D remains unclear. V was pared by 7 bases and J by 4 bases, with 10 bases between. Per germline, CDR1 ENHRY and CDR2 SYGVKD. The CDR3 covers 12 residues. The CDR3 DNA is TGTGCCATCACCGGGTCGGGCACTGAAGCTTTCTTT. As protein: CAITGSGTEAFF.

The CDR3 DNA is TGCGCCAGCAGCTTCCTGGGGGGGCGGAACACTGAAGCTTTCTTT. Its translation: CASSFLGGRNTEAFF. This chain connects TRBV5-1 to TRBJ1-1, with D possibly TRBD1 on 6 matching bases. This CDR3 is 15 amino acids long. CDR1 is SGHRS, CDR2 YFSETQ, per germline. Trimming stripped 2 bases from V and 1 base from J, with 12 bases between.

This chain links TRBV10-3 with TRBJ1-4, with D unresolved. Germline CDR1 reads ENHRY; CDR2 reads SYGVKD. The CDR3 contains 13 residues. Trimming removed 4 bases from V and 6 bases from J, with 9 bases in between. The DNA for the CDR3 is TGTGCCATCAGTGCAGGTTGGGATGAAAAACTGTTTTTT. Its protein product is CAISAGWDEKLFF.

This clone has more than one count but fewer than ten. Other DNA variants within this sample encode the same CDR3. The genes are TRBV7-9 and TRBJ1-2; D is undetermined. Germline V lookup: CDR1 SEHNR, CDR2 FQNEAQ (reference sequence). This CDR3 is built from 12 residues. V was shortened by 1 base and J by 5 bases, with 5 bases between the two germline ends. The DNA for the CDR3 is TGTGCCAGCAGCTTAGGGCAGTATGGCTACACCTTC. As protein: CASSLGQYGYTF.

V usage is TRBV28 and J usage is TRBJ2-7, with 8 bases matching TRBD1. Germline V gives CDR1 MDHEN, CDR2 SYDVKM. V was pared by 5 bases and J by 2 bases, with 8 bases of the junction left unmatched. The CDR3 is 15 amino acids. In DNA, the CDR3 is TGTGCCAGCAGTCCCCCCCCGACAGGGGCCTACGAGCAGTACTTC. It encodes CASSPPPTGAYEQYF.

CDR3 protein: CASSELVAGTDTQYF. DNA for the CDR3: TGTGCCAGCAGTGAACTGGTAGCGGGGACAGATACGCAGTATTTT. This chain joins TRBV2 and TRBJ2-3; 8 bases align to TRBD2. There are 15 residues in the CDR3. V shed 2 bases, J shed 3 bases, and the junction held 4 bases outside the gene matches. Per germline, CDR1 SNHLY and CDR2 FYNNEI.

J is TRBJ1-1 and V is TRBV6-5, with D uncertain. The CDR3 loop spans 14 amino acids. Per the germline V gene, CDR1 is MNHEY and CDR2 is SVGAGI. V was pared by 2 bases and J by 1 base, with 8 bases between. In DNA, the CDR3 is TGTGCCAGCAGTTACGGCAGGCAGAACACTGAAGCTTTCTTT. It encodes CASSYGRQNTEAFF.

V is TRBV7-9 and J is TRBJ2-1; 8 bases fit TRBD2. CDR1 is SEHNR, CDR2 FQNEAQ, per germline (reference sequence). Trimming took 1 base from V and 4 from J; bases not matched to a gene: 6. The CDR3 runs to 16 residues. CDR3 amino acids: CASSLVAGGRYNEQFF. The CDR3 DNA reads TGTGCCAGCAGCTTAGTCGCGGGGGGCCGATACAATGAGCAGTTCTTC.

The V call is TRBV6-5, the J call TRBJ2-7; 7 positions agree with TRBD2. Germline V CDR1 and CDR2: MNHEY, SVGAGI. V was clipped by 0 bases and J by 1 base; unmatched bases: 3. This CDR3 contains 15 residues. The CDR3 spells CASSYSVGGSYEQYF. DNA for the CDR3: TGTGCCAGCAGTTACTCGGTGGGGGGGTCCTACGAGCAGTACTTC.

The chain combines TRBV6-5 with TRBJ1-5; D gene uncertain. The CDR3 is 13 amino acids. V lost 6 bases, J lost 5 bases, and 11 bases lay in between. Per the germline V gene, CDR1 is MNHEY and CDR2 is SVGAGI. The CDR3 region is CASSRGSDQPQHF. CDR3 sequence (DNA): TGTGCCAGCAGCCGGGGAAGCGATCAGCCCCAGCATTTT.

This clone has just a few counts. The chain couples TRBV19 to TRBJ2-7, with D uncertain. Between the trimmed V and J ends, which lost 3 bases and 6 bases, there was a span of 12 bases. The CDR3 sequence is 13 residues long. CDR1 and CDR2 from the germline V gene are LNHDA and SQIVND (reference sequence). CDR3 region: CASSMWPSSEQYF. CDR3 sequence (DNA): TGTGCCAGTAGTATGTGGCCGTCGAGCGAGCAGTACTTC.

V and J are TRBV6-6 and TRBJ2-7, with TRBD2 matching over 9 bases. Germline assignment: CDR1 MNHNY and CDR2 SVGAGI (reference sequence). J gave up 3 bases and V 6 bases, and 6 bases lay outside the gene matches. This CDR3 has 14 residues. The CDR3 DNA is TGTGCCAGCAGGCAAGGGCGGGGGGGCTACGAGCAGTACTTC. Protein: CASRQGRGGYEQYF.